This T cell receptor beta chain emerged from a study of T cells in Graves' hyperthyroidism and ophthalmopathy. General study findings and limits: Most thyroid clonotypes with frequency above 0.001 were detected in blood.

J gave up 4 bases and V 3 bases, and 3 bases lay outside the gene matches. Germline CDR1 and CDR2: SGHNT and YYREEE (reference sequence). The CDR3 runs 17 residues. Diagnosis rested on symptoms, serum thyroxine and TRAb, thyroid ultrasound, and orbital computed tomography. Fresh 10 ml peripheral blood yielded PBMCs. About this clonotype itself: Its antigen is unknown.

Amplified regions were TCR beta CDR3 sequences from RNA transcripts. When the TCR CDR3 underwent first-round RT-PCR, the HTBI primer set was used. TCRdb re-analysed the multiplex PCR reads in MiXCR, keeping a single row per CDR3 protein. The sample holds some 620,000 distinct CDR3 sequences, roughly 15% seen once. This TCR derives from a woman aged 25-40 years with Graves' hyperthyroidism. Sequenced sample: blood. The V gene is TRBV5-4, the J gene TRBJ2-2; 16 bases map to TRBD2. The CDR3 reads CASSSGLAGGSTGELFF. The CDR3 DNA reads as TGTGCCAGCAGCTCGGGACTAGCGGGAGGGTCCACCGGGGAGCTGTTTTTT.